The 19 T cell receptor beta chains below come from one sample, sequenced in a study of blood T cells in healthy people across ages. The authors ran a second PCR of about 6 to 11 cycles using a sample-barcoded 5' primer and a J-beta primer mix. TCRdb independently ran MiXCR on the 5' RACE reads; one entry per CDR3 protein. The table lists around 1,000,000 distinct CDR3 sequences, about 23% of them singletons. This sample also belongs to another study, concerning T cells of mothers and their children.

Material for sequencing was blood. Receptors were obtained from a girl aged 2 to 10 in good health.

The chain recombines TRBV5-1 with TRBJ2-5; TRBD2 is a possible D gene (6 bases). The CDR3 sequence is 15 residues long. V shed 0 bases and J shed 4 bases, with 13 bases lying between them. The V gene's germline CDR1 is SGHRS and CDR2 YFSETQ. CDR3 residues: CASSLAGGAGETQYF. The CDR3, as DNA: TGCGCCAGCAGCTTGGCCGGGGGAGCCGGAGAGACCCAGTACTTC.

This clonotype was counted only a few times. This chain connects TRBV15 to TRBJ2-4; the D is unclear. CDR3 length: 12 amino acids. Looked up from germline, CDR1 is LNHNV and CDR2 is YYDKDF (reference sequence). V was cut by 3 bases and J by 5 bases, with 5 bases left in between. CDR3 bases: TGTGCCACCAGCAGTTGGGAAAACATTCAGTACTTC. As protein: CATSSWENIQYF.

This clonotype was picked up many times. The chain has TRBV12-3 or TRBV12-4 and TRBJ1-2, with a tentative D call TRBD1 (6 bases). The V end was cut by 6 bases, the J end by 5 bases, with 13 bases between. The CDR3 totals 13 residues. The CDR3 is CASSVGGVYGYTF. The CDR3 DNA reads TGTGCCAGCAGCGTGGGGGGCGTTTATGGCTACACCTTC.

This clonotype was seen a handful of times. The chain employs TRBV6-1 and TRBJ1-1; no firm D call. Germline assignment: CDR1 MNHNS and CDR2 SASEGT. V was pared by 5 bases and J by 6 bases, with 16 bases between. The CDR3 totals 14 residues. CDR3 in amino acids: CASSKSLQNAEAFF. The CDR3 coding sequence is TGTGCCAGCAGTAAATCACTCCAAAACGCTGAAGCTTTCTTT.

The table lists this clonotype with a few counts. The genes are TRBV7-9 and TRBJ2-1; TRBD1 is a possible D gene (6 bases). The J call is in doubt because the DNA end fits TRBJ2-7 better. CDR1 and CDR2 from the germline V gene are SEHNR and FQNEAQ (reference sequence). The CDR3 length is 13 residues. The CDR3 sequence: CASSPRTGREQYF. In DNA, the CDR3 is TGTGCCAGCAGCCCCCGAACAGGGCGCGAGCAGTACTTC.

Of note for this clonotype: The junction and the germline gene differ at one end; a read error may be behind it. V and J are TRBV7-2 and TRBJ2-3; possibly TRBD1 or TRBD2 for D (5 bases each). Germline V CDR1 and CDR2: SGHTA, FQGNSA. The CDR3 length is 13 residues. The CDR3 here is CGSSNSWGDTQYF. The CDR3 DNA sequence: TGTGGCAGCAGTAACTCGTGGGGGGATACGCAGTATTTT.

V gene TRBV12-3 or TRBV12-4 combines with J gene TRBJ2-7; 10 bases match TRBD2. V trimming: 5 bases; J trimming: 5 bases; junction bases outside the gene matches: 6. CDR3 length: 14 amino acids. The CDR3 DNA follows: TGTGCCAGCAGTCTACTAGCGGGATGGAACGAGCAGTACTTC. Translating gives CASSLLAGWNEQYF.

V is TRBV24-1 and J is TRBJ2-3; D not certain. The germline V gene encodes CDR1 KGHDR and CDR2 SFDVKD. CDR3 length: 14 amino acids. V was cut by 3 bases and J by 2 bases, with 8 bases left in between. The CDR3 DNA reads as TGTGCCACCAGTGATGGGCAGCTCACAGATACGCAGTATTTT. Translating gives CATSDGQLTDTQYF.

This chain connects TRBV12-3 or TRBV12-4 to TRBJ2-5; D may be TRBD2 (5 bases). Deletions cut 7 bases from V and 4 bases from J, with 19 bases between. The CDR3 has 15 amino acids. CDR3 nucleotides: TGTGCCAGCATCCCTCCGGGAAGAGGTGGAGAGACCCAGTACTTC. This translates into CASIPPGRGGETQYF.

This clonotype was picked up a small number of times. J is TRBJ2-6 and V is TRBV5-1, with D perhaps matching TRBD1 (6 bases). Trimming cost V 2 bases and J 0 bases, with 18 bases left between them. Germline CDR1 is SGHRS and CDR2 is YFSETQ. The CDR3 sequence is 19 residues long. The DNA for the CDR3 is TGCGCCAGCAGCTTACGACAGGTCAACGTTTTCTCTGGGGCCAACGTCCTGACTTTC. Its protein is CASSLRQVNVFSGANVLTF.

This clonotype has just a few counts. The chain has TRBV11-2 and TRBJ2-5; 9 nucleotides agree with TRBD1. The DNA end is more similar to TRBJ2-7, so the J call may be wrong. The germline gives CDR1 SGHAT, CDR2 FQNNGV. The CDR3 totals 14 residues. The CDR3 region is CASSLGQGKYEQYF. CDR3 DNA: TGTGCCAGCAGCTTGGGACAGGGTAAATACGAGCAGTACTTC.

The rearrangement uses TRBV7-2 and TRBJ2-3; D may match TRBD1 or TRBD2 (5 bases each). CDR3 length: 14 amino acids. Trimming took 5 bases from V and 5 from J, leaving 14 bases between them. Germline CDR1 is SGHTA and CDR2 is FQGNSA. The CDR3, as DNA: TGTGCCAGCAGCCCCCGGGACGGTGAAGATACGCAGTATTTT. Amino acids: CASSPRDGEDTQYF. Variable domain in full (rest from reference TRBV7-2 and TRBJ2-3): GAGVSQSPSNKVTEKGKDVELRCDPISGHTALYWYRQSLGQGLEFLIYFQGNSAPDKSGLPSDRFSAERTGGSVSTLTIQRTQQEDSAVYLCASSPRDGEDTQYFGPGTRLTVL.

Remarks on this clonotype: Mismatch with germline at one junction end may stem from a read error. The chain carries TRBV9 and TRBJ2-1; possibly TRBD2 for D (6 bases). Germline values: CDR1 SGDLS, CDR2 YYNGEE. This CDR3 spans 15 amino acids. The CDR3 is CTSSVEAGSPNEQFF. CDR3 DNA: TGTACCAGCAGCGTAGAGGCGGGGTCCCCCAATGAGCAGTTCTTC.

The chain is built from TRBV12-3 or TRBV12-4 and TRBJ2-3; 8 nucleotides align to TRBD1. The V and J ends lost 0 bases and 1 base, in that order; junction bases with no gene match: 6. The CDR3 extends over 17 amino acids. In nucleotides, the CDR3 is TGTGCCAGCAGTTTAGCGCAGGGGGCTAGCGGCACAGATACGCAGTATTTT. As protein: CASSLAQGASGTDTQYF.

Only a few counts were recorded for this clonotype. CDR3 nucleotide sequence: TGTGCCAGCAGCGTATCCGGGAGGGGAAAGCAAGAGACCCAGTACTTC. This sequence encodes CASSVSGRGKQETQYF. The V call is TRBV9, the J call TRBJ2-5; 8 positions match TRBD2. V trimming: 1 base; J trimming: 2 bases; junction bases outside the gene matches: 7. This CDR3 spans 16 amino acids. Germline CDR1 is SGDLS and CDR2 is YYNGEE. Together with reference TRBV9 and TRBJ2-5, the CDR3 gives the full variable domain: DSGVTQTPKHLITATGQRVTLRCSPRSGDLSVYWYQQSLDQGLQFLIQYYNGEERAKGNILERFSAQQFPDLHSELNLSSLELGDSALYFCASSVSGRGKQETQYFGPGTRLLVL.

This clonotype has just a few counts. This chain connects TRBV5-1 to TRBJ2-2; 9 bases align to TRBD2. This CDR3 is 16 amino acids long. After removal of 0 bases from V and 6 bases from J, the junction contained 6 bases not matched to a gene. Germline CDR1 SGHRS, CDR2 YFSETQ. Written as DNA, the CDR3 is TGCGCCAGCAGCTTGGCCGTAGCGGGAGCCGCCGGGGAGCTGTTTTTT. The encoded protein is CASSLAVAGAAGELFF. Together with reference TRBV5-1 and TRBJ2-2, the CDR3 gives the full variable domain: KAGVTQTPRYLIKTRGQQVTLSCSPISGHRSVSWYQQTPGQGLQFLFEYFSETQRNKGNFPGRFSGRQFSNSRSEMNVSTLELGDSALYLCASSLAVAGAAGELFFGEGSRLTVL.

The chain uses TRBV4-1 and TRBJ2-1, with D possibly TRBD2 on 6 matching bases. The last part of the DNA fits TRBJ2-7 better; the J call may be wrong. Germline V gene lookup returns CDR1 MGHRA and CDR2 YSYEKL. CDR3 length: 16 amino acids. This chain's CDR3 is CASSHSLGGGTYEQYF. DNA for the CDR3: TGCGCCAGCAGTCATAGTCTGGGGGGTGGGACCTACGAGCAGTACTTC.

This clonotype was seen more than once but under ten times. The CDR3 spells CASTPDRNTGELFF. CDR3 DNA: TGTGCCAGCACCCCCGACAGAAACACCGGGGAGCTGTTTTTT. The chain employs TRBV7-2 and TRBJ2-2; D perhaps matches TRBD1 (5 bases). Trimming took off 7 bases at V and 2 bases at J, with 11 bases between the two ends. Germline V CDR1 and CDR2: SGHTA, FQGNSA. The CDR3 is made up of 14 amino acids.

The gene calls are TRBV28 and TRBJ2-1; 7 nucleotides match TRBD2. With 2 bases clipped from V and 12 bases from J, the junction kept 7 bases outside the gene matches. This CDR3 region has 13 residues. Germline assignment: CDR1 MDHEN and CDR2 SYDVKM. Here the CDR3 reads CASSLPPTGGQFF. Here the CDR3 DNA reads TGTGCCAGCAGTTTACCCCCAACGGGAGGGCAGTTCTTC.